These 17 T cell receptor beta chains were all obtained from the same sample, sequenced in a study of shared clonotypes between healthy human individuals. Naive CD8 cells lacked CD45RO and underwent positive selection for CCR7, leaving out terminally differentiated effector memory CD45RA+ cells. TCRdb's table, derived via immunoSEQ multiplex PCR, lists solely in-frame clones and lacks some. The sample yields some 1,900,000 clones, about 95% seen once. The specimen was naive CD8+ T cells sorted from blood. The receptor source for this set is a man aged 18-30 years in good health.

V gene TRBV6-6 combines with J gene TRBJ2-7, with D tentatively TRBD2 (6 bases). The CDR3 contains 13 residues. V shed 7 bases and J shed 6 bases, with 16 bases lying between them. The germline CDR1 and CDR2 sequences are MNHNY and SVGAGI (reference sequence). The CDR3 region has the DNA TGTGCCAGCACTCCTAGCGTTTTAGCCGAGCAGTACTTC. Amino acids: CASTPSVLAEQYF.

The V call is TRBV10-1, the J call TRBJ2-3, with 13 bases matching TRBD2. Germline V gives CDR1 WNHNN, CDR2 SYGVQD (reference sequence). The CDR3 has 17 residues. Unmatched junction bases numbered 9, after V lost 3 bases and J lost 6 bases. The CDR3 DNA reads TGCGCCAGCAGTGATGTCGGACTAGCGGGAGAAAGGGATACGCAGTATTTT. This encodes CASSDVGLAGERDTQYF.

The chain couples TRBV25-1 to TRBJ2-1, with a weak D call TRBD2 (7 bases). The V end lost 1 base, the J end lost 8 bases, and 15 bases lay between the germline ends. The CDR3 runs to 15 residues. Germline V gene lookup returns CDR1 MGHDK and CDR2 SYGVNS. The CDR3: CASSEWGGAVYEQFF. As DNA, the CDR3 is TGTGCCAGCAGTGAATGGGGGGGGGCCGTTTATGAGCAGTTCTTC.

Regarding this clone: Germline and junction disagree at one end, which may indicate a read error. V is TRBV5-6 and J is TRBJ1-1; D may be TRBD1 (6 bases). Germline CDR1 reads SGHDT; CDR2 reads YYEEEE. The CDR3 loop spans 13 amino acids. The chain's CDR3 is CASSPQGFPEVFF. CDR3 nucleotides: TGTGCCAGCAGCCCACAGGGATTCCCTGAAGTTTTCTTT.

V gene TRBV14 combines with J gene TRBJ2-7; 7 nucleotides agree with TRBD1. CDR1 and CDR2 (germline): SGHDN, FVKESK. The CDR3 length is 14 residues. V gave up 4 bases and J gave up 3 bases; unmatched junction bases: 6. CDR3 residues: CASSLETGIYEQYF. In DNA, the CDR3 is TGTGCCAGCAGCCTCGAGACAGGGATCTACGAGCAGTACTTC.

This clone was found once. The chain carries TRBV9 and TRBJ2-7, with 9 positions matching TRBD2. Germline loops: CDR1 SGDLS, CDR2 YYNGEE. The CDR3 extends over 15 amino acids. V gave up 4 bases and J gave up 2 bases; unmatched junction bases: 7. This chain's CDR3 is CASSPIAGDPYEQYF. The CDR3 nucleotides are TGTGCCAGCAGCCCGATAGCGGGAGACCCCTACGAGCAGTACTTC.

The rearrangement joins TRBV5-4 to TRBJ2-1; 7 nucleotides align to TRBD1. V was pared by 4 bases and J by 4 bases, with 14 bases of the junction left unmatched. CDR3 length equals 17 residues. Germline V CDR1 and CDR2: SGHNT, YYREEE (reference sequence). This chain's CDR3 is CASSLGTALGKYNEQFF. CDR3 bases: TGTGCCAGCAGCCTGGGGACAGCCCTAGGGAAATACAATGAGCAGTTCTTC.

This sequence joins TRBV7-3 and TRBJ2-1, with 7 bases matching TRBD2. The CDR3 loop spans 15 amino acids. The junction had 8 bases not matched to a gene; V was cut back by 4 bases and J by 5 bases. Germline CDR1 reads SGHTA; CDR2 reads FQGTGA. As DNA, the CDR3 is TGTGCCAGCAGCTCCTCTAGCGGATATAACAATGAGCAGTTCTTC. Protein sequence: CASSSSSGYNNEQFF.

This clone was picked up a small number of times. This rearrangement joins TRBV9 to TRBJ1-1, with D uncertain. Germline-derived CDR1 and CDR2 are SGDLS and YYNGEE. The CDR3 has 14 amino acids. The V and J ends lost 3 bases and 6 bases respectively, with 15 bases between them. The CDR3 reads CASSDGLDPAEAFF. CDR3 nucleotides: TGTGCCAGCAGCGACGGCCTGGACCCGGCTGAAGCTTTCTTT. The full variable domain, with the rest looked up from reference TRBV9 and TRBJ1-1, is DSGVTQTPKHLITATGQRVTLRCSPRSGDLSVYWYQQSLDQGLQFLIQYYNGEERAKGNILERFSAQQFPDLHSELNLSSLELGDSALYFCASSDGLDPAEAFFGQGTRLTVV.

CDR3 protein: CATGDSGNTIYF. Written as DNA, the CDR3 is TGTGCCACAGGAGACTCTGGAAACACCATATATTTT. The chain links TRBV6-5 to TRBJ1-3; D remains ambiguous. Deletions cut 10 bases from V and 0 bases from J, with 7 bases between. The length of the CDR3 is 12 residues. Germline V gene lookup returns CDR1 MNHEY and CDR2 SVGAGI.

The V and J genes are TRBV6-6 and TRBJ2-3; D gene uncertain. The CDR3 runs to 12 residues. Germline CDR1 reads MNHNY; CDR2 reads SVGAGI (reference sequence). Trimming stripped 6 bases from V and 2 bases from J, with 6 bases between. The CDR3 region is CASSLLTDTQYF. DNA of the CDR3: TGTGCCAGCAGCCTACTCACAGATACGCAGTATTTT.

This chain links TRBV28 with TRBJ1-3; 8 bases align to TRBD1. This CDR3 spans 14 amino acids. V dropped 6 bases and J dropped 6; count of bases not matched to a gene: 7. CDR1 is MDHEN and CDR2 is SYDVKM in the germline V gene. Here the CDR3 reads CASSSTGAENTIYF. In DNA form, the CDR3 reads TGTGCCAGCAGCTCGACAGGGGCCGAAAACACCATATATTTT. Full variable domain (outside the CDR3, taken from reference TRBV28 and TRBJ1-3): DVKVTQSSRYLVKRTGEKVFLECVQDMDHENMFWYRQDPGLGLRLIYFSYDVKMKEKGDIPEGYSVSREKKERFSLILESASTNQTSMYLCASSSTGAENTIYFGEGSWLTVV.

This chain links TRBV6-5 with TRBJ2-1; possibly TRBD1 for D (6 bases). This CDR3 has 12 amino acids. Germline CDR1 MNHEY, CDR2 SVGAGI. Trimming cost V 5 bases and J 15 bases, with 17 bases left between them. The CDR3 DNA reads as TGTGCCAGCAGTATTACAGGGTCTTTTTGGTTCTTC. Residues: CASSITGSFWFF.

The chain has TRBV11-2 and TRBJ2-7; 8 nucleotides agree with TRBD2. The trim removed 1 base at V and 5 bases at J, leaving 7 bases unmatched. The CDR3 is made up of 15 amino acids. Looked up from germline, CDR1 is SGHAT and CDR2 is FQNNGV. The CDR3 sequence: CASSLVTGGPDEQYF. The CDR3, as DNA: TGTGCCAGCAGCTTAGTAACGGGAGGGCCTGACGAGCAGTACTTC.

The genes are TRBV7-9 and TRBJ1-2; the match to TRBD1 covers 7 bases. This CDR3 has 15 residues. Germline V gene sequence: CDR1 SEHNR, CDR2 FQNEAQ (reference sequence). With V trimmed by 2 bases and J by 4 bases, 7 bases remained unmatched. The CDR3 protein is CASSLSGQRTYGYTF. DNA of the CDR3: TGTGCCAGCAGCTTATCGGGACAGCGTACCTATGGCTACACCTTC.

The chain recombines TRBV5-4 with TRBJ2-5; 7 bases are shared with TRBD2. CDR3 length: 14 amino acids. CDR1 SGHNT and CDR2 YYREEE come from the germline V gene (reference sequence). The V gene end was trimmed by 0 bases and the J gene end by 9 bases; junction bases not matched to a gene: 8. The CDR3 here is CASSLEETRGAQYF. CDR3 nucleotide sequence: TGTGCCAGCAGCTTGGAGGAGACTCGGGGGGCCCAGTACTTC.

The CDR3 DNA reads TGTGCCAGCAGCTCACGACAGGGTCAAGAGGGGGAGACCCAGTACTTC. Its translation is CASSSRQGQEGETQYF. This chain connects TRBV7-6 to TRBJ2-5; 7 nucleotides agree with TRBD1. The J segment lost 5 bases and the V segment lost 4 bases, leaving 13 bases of the junction unmatched. Germline lookup yields CDR1 SGHVS and CDR2 FNYEAQ. The CDR3 has 16 amino acids.